This T cell receptor beta chain was sequenced in a study of cytomegalovirus exposure and HLA in healthy donors. This clone was seen once. Its specificity is unknown. Study observations and caveats: Owing to their indistinguishability, certain V segments, notably TRBV6-2 and TRBV6-3, were excluded. Earlier results showed most TCR beta V segments being productive about 87% or about 30% of the time. A later analysis reportedly found that, within productive TCRs, an Asian-associated ancestry cluster had fewer N-insertions than the mean observed across the approximately 700 donors.

Germline CDR1 reads SGHVS; CDR2 reads FQNEAQ. CDR3 length equals 15 residues. V shed 4 bases and J 5 bases; nucleotides not matched to a gene: 6. The PCR employed 60 Vbeta primers together with 13 Jbeta primers. In the authors' methods: A follow-up analysis tallied 65 million to 80 million unique TCR beta chains, roughly 11 million shared. Assay used: immunoSEQ multiplex PCR; TCRdb lists only in-frame clones, some missing. From that table come the V and J calls and clone size; the DNA was used to work out D and trimming. The data contain approximately 110,000 clones, 76% of them singletons. This clonotype originated in a man aged 45-65 years in good health and CMV-seronegative. Sequencing was carried out using PBMCs. The chain joins TRBV7-8 to TRBJ2-1; 9 bases align to TRBD2. CDR3 DNA: TGTGCCAGCAGCTCCCAGCGGGGGGTCGACAATGAGCAGTTCTTC. Amino acid sequence: CASSSQRGVDNEQFF. The whole variable domain, remainder taken from reference TRBV7-8 and TRBJ2-1, is GAGVSQSPRYKVAKRGQDVALRCDPISGHVSLFWYQQALGQGPEFLTYFQNEAQLDKSGLPSDRFFAERPEGSVSTLKIQRTQQEDSAVYLCASSSQRGVDNEQFFGPGTRLTVL.